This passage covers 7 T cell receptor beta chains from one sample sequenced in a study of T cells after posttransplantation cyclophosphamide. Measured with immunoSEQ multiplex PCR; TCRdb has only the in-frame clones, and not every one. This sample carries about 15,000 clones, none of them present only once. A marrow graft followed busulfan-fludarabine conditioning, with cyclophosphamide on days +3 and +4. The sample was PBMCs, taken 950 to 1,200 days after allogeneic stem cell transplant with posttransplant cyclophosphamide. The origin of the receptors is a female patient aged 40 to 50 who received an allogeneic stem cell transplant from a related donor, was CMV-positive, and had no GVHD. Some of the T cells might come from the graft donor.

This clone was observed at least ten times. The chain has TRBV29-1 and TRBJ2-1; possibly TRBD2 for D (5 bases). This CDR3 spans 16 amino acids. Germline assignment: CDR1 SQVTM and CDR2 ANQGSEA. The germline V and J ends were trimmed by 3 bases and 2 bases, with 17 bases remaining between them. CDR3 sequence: CSVDSAGQDAYNEQFF. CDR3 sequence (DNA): TGCAGCGTTGACTCCGCGGGCCAAGACGCCTACAATGAGCAGTTCTTC.

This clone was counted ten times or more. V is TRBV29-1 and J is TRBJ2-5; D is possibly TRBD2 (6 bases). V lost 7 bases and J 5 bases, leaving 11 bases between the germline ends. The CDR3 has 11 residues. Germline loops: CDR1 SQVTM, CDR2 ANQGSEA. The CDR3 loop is CSAWAGETQYF. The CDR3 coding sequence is TGCAGCGCCTGGGCGGGGGAGACCCAGTACTTC.

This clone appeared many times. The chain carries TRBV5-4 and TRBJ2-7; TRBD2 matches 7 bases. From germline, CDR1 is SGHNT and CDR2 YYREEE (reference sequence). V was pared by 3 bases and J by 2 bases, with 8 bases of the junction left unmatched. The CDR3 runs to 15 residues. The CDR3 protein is CASSWAPSGAYEQYF. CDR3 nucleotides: TGTGCCAGCAGCTGGGCCCCTAGCGGAGCCTACGAGCAGTACTTC.

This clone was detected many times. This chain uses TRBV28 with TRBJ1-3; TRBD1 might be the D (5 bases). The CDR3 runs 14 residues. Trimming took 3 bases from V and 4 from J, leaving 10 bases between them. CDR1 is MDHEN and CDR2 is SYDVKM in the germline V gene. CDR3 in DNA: TGTGCCAGCAGTTTTCAGGGCTACGGAAACACCATATATTTT. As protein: CASSFQGYGNTIYF.

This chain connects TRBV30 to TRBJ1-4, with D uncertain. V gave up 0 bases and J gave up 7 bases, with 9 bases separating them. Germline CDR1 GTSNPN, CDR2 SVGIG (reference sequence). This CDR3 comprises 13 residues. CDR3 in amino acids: CAWSVGRGEKLFF. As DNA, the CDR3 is TGTGCCTGGAGTGTCGGCCGGGGTGAAAAACTGTTTTTT.

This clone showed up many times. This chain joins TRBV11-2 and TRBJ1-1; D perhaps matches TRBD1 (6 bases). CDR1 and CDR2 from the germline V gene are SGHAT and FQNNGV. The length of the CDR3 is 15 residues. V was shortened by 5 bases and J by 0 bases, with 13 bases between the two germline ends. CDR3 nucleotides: TGTGCCAGCAGCCACAGGGCAGCCATGAACACTGAAGCTTTCTTT. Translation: CASSHRAAMNTEAFF.

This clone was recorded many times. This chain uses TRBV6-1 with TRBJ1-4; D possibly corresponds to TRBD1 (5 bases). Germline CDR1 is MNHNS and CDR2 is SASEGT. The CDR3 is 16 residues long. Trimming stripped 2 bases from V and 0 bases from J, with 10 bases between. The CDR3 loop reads CASSEPPTATNEKLFF. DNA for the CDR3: TGTGCCAGCAGTGAACCCCCGACAGCAACTAATGAAAAACTGTTTTTT.